Below, one T cell receptor (beta chain) is given with its context. The data belong to a study of blood T cell repertoires in COVID-19. In the study overall: COVID-19 samples, acute and convalescent, were from the United States, Italy and Spain.

How the authors handled the data: Estimation of nucleated cell counts was performed using reference gene primer amplification. TCRdb's table, derived via immunoSEQ multiplex PCR, lists solely in-frame clones and lacks some. V, J and clone size were drawn from that table, and D and trimming were deduced from the DNA. The sample includes some 180,000 clones, approximately 90% of them seen just once. V was shortened by 4 bases and J by 11 bases, with 18 bases between the two germline ends. Germline loops: CDR1 SGHDT, CDR2 YYEEEE. The CDR3 has 13 residues. V and J are TRBV5-6 and TRBJ1-1; D gene uncertain. This TCR came from a man aged 45-65 years who had recovered from COVID-19. Material for sequencing was peripheral blood. CDR3 protein: CASSTGGSREAFF. CDR3 DNA: TGTGCCAGCAGCACGGGCGGGTCTAGGGAGGCTTTCTTT.